These 4 T cell receptor beta chains were all obtained from the same sample, sequenced in a study of cytomegalovirus exposure and HLA in healthy donors. Researchers ran the PCR with 60 Vbeta and 13 Jbeta primers. Here immunoSEQ multiplex PCR was the method, and the copy in TCRdb shows in-frame clones only, minus some. The profile covers under 200,000 clones, with roughly 85% appearing a single time and about 1.8% taken by the ten largest. Sample: PBMCs. The source is a young woman in good health and CMV-seronegative.

This chain connects TRBV2 to TRBJ2-2; the D gene is possibly TRBD2 (7 bases). The CDR3 is 13 residues long. Germline values: CDR1 SNHLY, CDR2 FYNNEI. With 8 bases removed from V and 7 bases from J, the gap between germline ends came to 14 bases. The CDR3 sequence is CASCRGGIGELFF. The CDR3 DNA sequence: TGTGCCAGCTGCAGGGGAGGGATCGGGGAGCTGTTTTTT.

The J gene is TRBJ2-2, the V gene TRBV6-1; 10 nucleotides agree with TRBD2. CDR1 and CDR2 from the germline V gene are MNHNS and SASEGT. CDR3 length equals 21 residues. The V segment lost 2 bases and the J segment 1 base; nucleotides outside the gene matches: 16. CDR3 amino acids: CASSENPGLAIVGKNTGELFF. CDR3 DNA sequence: TGTGCCAGCAGTGAAAACCCGGGACTAGCGATTGTTGGGAAGAACACCGGGGAGCTGTTTTTT.

This chain joins TRBV7-6 and TRBJ2-3, with D perhaps matching TRBD1 (5 bases). CDR3 length: 16 amino acids. Germline CDR1 reads SGHVS; CDR2 reads FNYEAQ. The germline V and J ends were trimmed by 3 bases and 4 bases, with 17 bases remaining between them. This CDR3 reads CASSLTVNQGADTQYF. The CDR3 nucleotides read TGTGCCAGCAGCTTGACAGTGAACCAAGGCGCAGATACGCAGTATTTT.

This clone was observed a few times. This chain connects TRBV4-3 to TRBJ1-3, with D perhaps TRBD1 (6 bases). The CDR3 is 16 amino acids. Germline CDR1 and CDR2: LGHNA and YSLEER. V lost 4 bases and J lost 3, with 16 bases in between. The CDR3 sequence is CASSPQQGSVGNTIYF. The CDR3 DNA reads as TGCGCCAGCAGCCCACAACAGGGATCGGTTGGAAACACCATATATTTT.